Listed below are T cell receptor beta chains from one sample, sequenced in a study of ipilimumab plus nivolumab after autologous stem cell transplantation. Generated by immunoSEQ multiplex PCR, the TCRdb table keeps only in-frame clones and is missing some. The sample includes about 47,000 clones, roughly 88% of them seen just once. The sequencing here drew on PBMCs, taken in a trial of ipilimumab plus nivolumab as post-transplant consolidation. All receptors derive from a male donor with multiple myeloma. Both conserved end residues are part of each CDR3.

>TRBJ1-1|TRBV9
CASSVVRKTEAFF
>TRBJ2-2|TRBV6-6
CASTGPPAGELFF
>TRBJ1-2|TRBV9
CASRDSFNYGYTF
>TRBJ1-2|TRBV18
CASSPTPRDGYTF
>TRBJ1-5|TRBV30
CAWSGDPNQPQHF
>TRBJ1-1|TRBV5-1
CASRRDRASEGEAFF
>TRBJ2-5|TRBV18
CASFPGQRETQYF
>TRBJ1-6|TRBV28
CASSIAGFDNSPLHF
>TRBJ1-1|TRBV11-2
CASSVRSRAGALNTEAFF
>TRBJ1-1|TRBV5-1
CASSLGHMNTEAFF
>TRBJ2-5|TRBV5-1
CASSPGLAGVDQETQYF
>TRBJ2-1|TRBV5-1
CASSLGEQGVDEQFF
>TRBJ1-1|TRBV29-1
CSVAGGDTEAFF
>TRBJ2-7|TRBV6-5
CASSYERGSYEQYF
>TRBJ2-7|TRBV9
CASSLRQGDEQYF
>TRBJ1-4|TRBV7-9
CASSNHRGHTGEKLFF
>TRBJ2-3|TRBV18
CASSPASQDTQYF
>TRBJ1-2|TRBV18
CASSVQGVSDYGYTF
>TRBJ2-7|TRBV6-5
CASSPLGVSYEQYF
>TRBJ1-5|TRBV28
CASRPDVGNQPQHF
>TRBJ1-1|TRBV6-5
CASSYWGRANTEAFF
>TRBJ2-2|TRBV27
CASSSISGRAPAGELFF
>TRBJ2-3|TRBV5-1
CASSRDNTDTQYF
>TRBJ1-4|TRBV9
CASSPESIPGEKLFF
>TRBJ2-7|TRBV27
CASSLRPSSSYEQYF
>TRBJ2-7|TRBV18
CASSPGLASYEQYF
>TRBJ1-5|TRBV2
CASSSRAEPQHF
>TRBJ1-1|TRBV11-3
CASSLAGRLNTEAFF
>TRBJ1-1|TRBV6-1
CASSGTFDTEAFF
>TRBJ1-2|TRBV28
CASSSTGVPLYGYTF
>TRBJ2-5|TRBV5-1
CASSLATTGGQETQYF
>TRBJ2-5|TRBV5-1
CASKDGQGAPTAGETQYF
>TRBJ1-5|TRBV2
CASRQGTQPQHF
>TRBJ1-5|TRBV30
CAWAPRHDQPQHF
>TRBJ2-5|TRBV7-3
CASSLTGTGETQYF
>TRBJ1-2|TRBV6-6
CASSYSRDSNYGYTF
>TRBJ1-6|TRBV30
CALESGYNSPLHF
>TRBJ2-4|TRBV19
CATHAGNIQYF
>TRBJ1-5|TRBV30
CAWSVQNQPQHF
>TRBJ1-2|TRBV5-5
CASSLVPQATNYGYTF
>TRBJ1-3|TRBV18
CASSPPGTSGNTIYF
>TRBJ2-7|TRBV10-3
CAASPLEGAAYEQYF
>TRBJ1-2|TRBV6-5
CASTEDSNYGYTF
>TRBJ2-4|TRBV13
CASSLTGAGNIQYF
>TRBJ1-5|TRBV7-2
CASSFLQGAGQPQHF
>TRBJ2-5|TRBV7-9
CASSLASTQTQYF